These 14 T cell receptor beta chains were sequenced from one sample in a study of shared clonotypes between healthy human individuals (TCRdb year 2020). Libraries were constructed by the immunoSEQ multiplex PCR assay. What TCRdb holds here is the immuneACCESS table cut down to in-frame rearrangements. Part of the clones is not present; checked against another copy, under half of the missing clones reflect an unresolved V gene, and the others are unexplained. For this sample the table gives about 500,000 clones, of which around 77% were detected only once. The leading ten clones occupy more than 10% of the sample. Material: PBMCs. These receptors were taken from a woman in her thirties or forties in good health. Some clones in this sample may be carry-over from other donors' samples.

V is TRBV5-5 and J is TRBJ2-7; maybe TRBD1 (5 bases). The V and J ends lost 2 bases and 4 bases respectively, with 7 bases between them. CDR3 size: 12 residues. Germline V gene lookup returns CDR1 SGHKS and CDR2 YYEKEE (reference sequence). The CDR3 DNA reads as TGTGCCAGCAGCTTAGGGGTATACGAGCAGTACTTC. Its protein is CASSLGVYEQYF.

A word on this clone: This may arise from a read error, as a much more abundant clone is one base away. This chain connects TRBV11-2 to TRBJ2-1, with 7 bases lining up with TRBD2. The CDR3 is 16 residues long. The ends lost 0 bases at V and 5 bases at J; junction bases unmatched: 7. CDR1 and CDR2 from the germline V gene are SGHAT and FQNNGV. CDR3 sequence: CASSLDRAGVHNEQFF. CDR3 nucleotide sequence: TGTGCCAGCAGCTTAGATCGGGCGGGAGTACACAATGAGCAGTTCTTC.

This chain links TRBV7-2 with TRBJ2-3; 10 bases line up with TRBD1. The CDR3 has 14 amino acids. Trimming removed 5 bases from V and 9 bases from J; junction bases left unmatched: 8. Germline CDR1 is SGHTA and CDR2 is FQGNSA. The CDR3 nucleotides are TGTGCCAGCAGCCCCCGACAGGGGGCATGGACGCAGTATTTT. Translated: CASSPRQGAWTQYF.

About this clone itself: At one of its ends the junction is not consistent with the germline gene, which may arise from a read error. The chain has TRBV25-1 and TRBJ2-7; possibly TRBD1 or TRBD2 for D (5 bases each). The germline V gene encodes CDR1 MGHDK and CDR2 SYGVNS. The CDR3 spans 12 residues. This CDR3 is CAGSGDDGEQYF. In DNA, the CDR3 is TGTGCCGGCAGTGGGGACGACGGCGAGCAGTACTTC.

As to this clone: It may be a read error: a sequence one base away is much more abundant. Other DNA sequences of this sample code for an identical CDR3. J is TRBJ1-4 and V is TRBV5-1, with TRBD1 matching over 10 bases. J lost 7 bases, V lost 5 bases, and 5 bases had no gene match. The V gene's germline CDR1 is SGHRS and CDR2 YFSETQ. The CDR3 runs 14 residues. The CDR3: CASSWTGGGEKLFF. CDR3 nucleotide sequence: TGCGCCAGCAGTTGGACAGGGGGAGGTGAAAAACTGTTTTTT.

The genes are TRBV9 and TRBJ1-2; D not certain. This CDR3 is 12 amino acids long. Germline V gene lookup returns CDR1 SGDLS and CDR2 YYNGEE. V lost 4 bases and J lost 5, with 9 bases in between. The CDR3: CASSPTRYGYTF. In DNA, the CDR3 is TGTGCCAGCAGCCCGACAAGATATGGCTACACCTTC.

About this clone: Other nucleotide sequences from this sample produce the same CDR3. The chain uses TRBV28 and TRBJ1-1; the D is unclear. V was trimmed by 6 bases and J by 2 bases, leaving 7 bases between them. CDR1 MDHEN and CDR2 SYDVKM come from the germline V gene. The CDR3 consists of 12 residues. CDR3 sequence: CASSQSNTEAFF. The DNA for the CDR3 is TGTGCCAGCAGCCAAAGCAACACTGAAGCTTTCTTT.

The chain employs TRBV30 and TRBJ1-2; D uncertain. CDR1 is GTSNPN and CDR2 is SVGIG in the germline V gene (reference sequence). The CDR3 loop spans 13 amino acids. Between the trimmed V and J ends, which lost 2 bases and 4 bases, there was a span of 11 bases. This CDR3 is CAWSPSRGYGYTF. CDR3 DNA: TGTGCCTGGAGTCCCAGCCGGGGCTATGGCTACACCTTC.

The CDR3 DNA follows: TGCAGCGTTAGGATCCCGGGACTGGGGACCGGGGAGCTGTTTTTT. The encoded protein is CSVRIPGLGTGELFF. The chain is built from TRBV29-1 and TRBJ2-2, with a possible D match to TRBD2 (6 bases). This CDR3 is 15 amino acids long. Trimming shortened V by 5 bases and J by 5 bases, and 18 bases separated the two germline ends. In germline, CDR1 is SQVTM, CDR2 ANQGSEA.

The rearrangement uses TRBV6-4 and TRBJ2-7; D is perhaps TRBD2 (5 bases). There are 12 residues in the CDR3. In germline, CDR1 is MRHNA, CDR2 SNTAGT. The V gene lost 6 bases and the J gene lost 3 bases, with 9 bases spanning the gap. Here the CDR3 reads CASSSGSYEQYF. CDR3 sequence (DNA): TGTGCCAGCAGCAGCGGAAGCTACGAGCAGTACTTC.

The chain carries TRBV29-1 and TRBJ1-2; D gene ambiguous. The CDR3 sequence is 12 residues long. Per the germline V gene, CDR1 is SQVTM and CDR2 is ANQGSEA. The V gene lost 3 bases and the J gene lost 0 bases, with 5 bases spanning the gap. This CDR3 is CSVDLANYGYTF. Here the CDR3 DNA reads TGCAGCGTTGACCTGGCTAACTATGGCTACACCTTC.

The chain employs TRBV7-8 and TRBJ2-5, with D tentatively TRBD1 (6 bases). With 0 bases removed from V and 4 bases from J, the gap between germline ends came to 15 bases. Germline loops: CDR1 SGHVS, CDR2 FQNEAQ. CDR3 length: 16 residues. The CDR3, as DNA: TGTGCCAGCAGCTTAGCGCCCGGACAGTCGGTAGAGACCCAGTACTTC. It is translated as CASSLAPGQSVETQYF.

The chain is built from TRBV7-6 and TRBJ1-1; D perhaps matches TRBD1 (5 bases). V lost 7 bases and J 4 bases, leaving 13 bases between the germline ends. This CDR3 is 13 amino acids long. Germline loops: CDR1 SGHVS, CDR2 FNYEAQ. CDR3 sequence reads: CASMSQGSTEAFF. The DNA for the CDR3 is TGTGCCAGCATGTCCCAGGGAAGCACTGAAGCTTTCTTT.

The chain carries TRBV28 and TRBJ2-1; D is unclear. The CDR3 has 15 amino acids. The germline gives CDR1 MDHEN, CDR2 SYDVKM. V was shortened by 3 bases and J by 1 base, with 10 bases between the two germline ends. In DNA, the CDR3 is TGTGCCAGCAGTTTTCTGGCGGTGTCCTACAATGAGCAGTTCTTC. Translation gives CASSFLAVSYNEQFF.